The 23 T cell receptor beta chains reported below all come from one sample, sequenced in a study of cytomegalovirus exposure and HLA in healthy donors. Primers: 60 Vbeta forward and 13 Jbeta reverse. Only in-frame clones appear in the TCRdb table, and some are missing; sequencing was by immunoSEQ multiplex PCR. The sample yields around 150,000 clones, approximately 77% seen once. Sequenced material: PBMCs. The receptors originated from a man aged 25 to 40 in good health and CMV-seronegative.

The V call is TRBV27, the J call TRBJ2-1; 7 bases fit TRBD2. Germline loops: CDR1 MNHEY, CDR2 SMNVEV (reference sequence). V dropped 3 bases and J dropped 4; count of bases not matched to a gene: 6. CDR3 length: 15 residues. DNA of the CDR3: TGTGCCAGCAGTTTTTTCAGCGGGACTTACAATGAGCAGTTCTTC. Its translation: CASSFFSGTYNEQFF.

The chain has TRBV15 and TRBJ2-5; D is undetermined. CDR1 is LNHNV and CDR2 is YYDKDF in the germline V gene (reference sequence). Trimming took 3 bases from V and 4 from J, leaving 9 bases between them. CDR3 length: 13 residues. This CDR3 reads CATSSAARETQYF. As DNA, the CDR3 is TGTGCCACCAGCAGTGCGGCCCGAGAGACCCAGTACTTC.

In DNA, the CDR3 is TGTGCCAGTAGTGTTTCTAGCGGTTACACAGATACGCAGTATTTT. This translates into CASSVSSGYTDTQYF. The chain joins TRBV19 to TRBJ2-3, with 7 bases identical to TRBD2. The junction had 7 bases not matched to a gene; V was cut back by 5 bases and J by 2 bases. This CDR3 region has 15 residues. Per germline, CDR1 LNHDA and CDR2 SQIVND (reference sequence).

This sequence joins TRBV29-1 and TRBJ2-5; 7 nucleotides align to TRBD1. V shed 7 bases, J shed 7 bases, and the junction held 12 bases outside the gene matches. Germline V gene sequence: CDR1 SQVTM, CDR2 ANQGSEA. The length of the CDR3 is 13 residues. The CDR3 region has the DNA TGCAGCGAACAGGGGTCCGACTTTCGGACCCAGTACTTC. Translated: CSEQGSDFRTQYF.

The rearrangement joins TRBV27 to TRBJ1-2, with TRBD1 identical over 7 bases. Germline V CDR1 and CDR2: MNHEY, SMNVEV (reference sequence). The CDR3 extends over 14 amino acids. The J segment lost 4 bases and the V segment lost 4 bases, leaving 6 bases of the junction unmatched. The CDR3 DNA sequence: TGTGCCAGCAGTTCCGGACAGGCATCCTATGGCTACACCTTC. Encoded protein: CASSSGQASYGYTF.

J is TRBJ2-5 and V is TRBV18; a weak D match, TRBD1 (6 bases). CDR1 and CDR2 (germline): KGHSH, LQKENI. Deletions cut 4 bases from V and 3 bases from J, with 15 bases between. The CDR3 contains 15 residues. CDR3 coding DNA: TGTGCCAGCTCACGACGCCGGGACAAAGAAGAGACCCAGTACTTC. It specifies CASSRRRDKEETQYF.

This CDR3 is CAISPIAGGGVEQFF. CDR3 nucleotides: TGTGCCATCAGCCCCATAGCGGGAGGCGGGGTTGAGCAGTTCTTC. The V call is TRBV10-3, the J call TRBJ2-1; TRBD2 aligns across 10 bases. Unmatched junction bases numbered 11, after V lost 6 bases and J lost 9 bases. From germline, CDR1 is ENHRY and CDR2 SYGVKD. The CDR3 contains 15 residues.

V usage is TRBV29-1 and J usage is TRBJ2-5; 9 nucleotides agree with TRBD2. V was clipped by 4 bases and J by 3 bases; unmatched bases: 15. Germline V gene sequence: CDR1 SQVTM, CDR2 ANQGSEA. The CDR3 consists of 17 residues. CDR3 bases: TGCAGCGTTGTTTTTCTCGGGGCTAGCGGGGTAAAAGAGACCCAGTACTTC. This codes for CSVVFLGASGVKETQYF.

The chain's CDR3 is CASSYSGGLYEQYF. The DNA for the CDR3 is TGTGCCAGCAGTTACTCGGGGGGGCTCTACGAGCAGTACTTC. The genes are TRBV6-6 and TRBJ2-7, with a possible D match to TRBD2 (7 bases). The V gene's germline CDR1 is MNHNY and CDR2 SVGAGI (reference sequence). Between the trimmed V and J ends, which lost 0 bases and 3 bases, there was a span of 9 bases. The CDR3 totals 14 residues.

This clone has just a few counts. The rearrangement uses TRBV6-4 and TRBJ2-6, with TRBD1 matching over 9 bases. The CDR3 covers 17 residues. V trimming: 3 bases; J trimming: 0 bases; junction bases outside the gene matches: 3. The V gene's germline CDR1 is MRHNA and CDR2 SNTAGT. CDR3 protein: CASSDSTGGSGANVLTF. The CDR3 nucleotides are TGTGCCAGCAGTGATTCGACAGGGGGCTCTGGGGCCAACGTCCTGACTTTC.

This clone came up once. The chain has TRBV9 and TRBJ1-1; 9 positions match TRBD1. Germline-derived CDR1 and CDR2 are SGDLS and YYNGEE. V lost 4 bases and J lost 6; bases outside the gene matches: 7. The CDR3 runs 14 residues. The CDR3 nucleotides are TGTGCCAGCAGCCCCACAGGGGGCGCGTCTGAAGCTTTCTTT. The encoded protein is CASSPTGGASEAFF.

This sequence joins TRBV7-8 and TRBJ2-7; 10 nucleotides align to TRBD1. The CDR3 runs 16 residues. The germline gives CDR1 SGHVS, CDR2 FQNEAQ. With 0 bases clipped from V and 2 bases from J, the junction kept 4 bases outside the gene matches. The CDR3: CASSLAGTGDTYEQYF. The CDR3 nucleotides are TGTGCCAGCAGCTTAGCGGGGACAGGGGATACCTACGAGCAGTACTTC.

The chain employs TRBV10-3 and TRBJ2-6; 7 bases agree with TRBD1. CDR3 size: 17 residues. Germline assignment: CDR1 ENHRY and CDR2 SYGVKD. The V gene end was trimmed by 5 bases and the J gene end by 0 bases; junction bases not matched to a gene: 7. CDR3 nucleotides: TGTGCCATCAGTCCCGCAACAGGGGACTCTGGGGCCAACGTCCTGACTTTC. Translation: CAISPATGDSGANVLTF.

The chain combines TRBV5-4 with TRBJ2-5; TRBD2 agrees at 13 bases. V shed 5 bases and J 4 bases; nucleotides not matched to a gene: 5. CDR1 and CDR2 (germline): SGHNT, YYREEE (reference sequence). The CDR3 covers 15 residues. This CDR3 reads CASRNGLAGVETQYF. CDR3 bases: TGTGCCAGCAGAAACGGACTAGCGGGAGTAGAGACCCAGTACTTC.

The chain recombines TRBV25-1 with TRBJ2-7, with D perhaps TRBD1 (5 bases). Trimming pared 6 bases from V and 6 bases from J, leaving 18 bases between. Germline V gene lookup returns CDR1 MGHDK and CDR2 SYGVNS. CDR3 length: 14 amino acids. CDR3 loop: CASRSLTAASEQYF. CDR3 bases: TGTGCCAGCAGAAGCCTGACAGCCGCCTCCGAGCAGTACTTC.

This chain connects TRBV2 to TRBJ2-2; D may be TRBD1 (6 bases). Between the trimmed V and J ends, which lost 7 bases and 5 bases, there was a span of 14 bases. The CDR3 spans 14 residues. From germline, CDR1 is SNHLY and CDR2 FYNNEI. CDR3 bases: TGTGCCAGCAATGGGCAAGGGGGTACCGGGGAGCTGTTTTTT. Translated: CASNGQGGTGELFF.

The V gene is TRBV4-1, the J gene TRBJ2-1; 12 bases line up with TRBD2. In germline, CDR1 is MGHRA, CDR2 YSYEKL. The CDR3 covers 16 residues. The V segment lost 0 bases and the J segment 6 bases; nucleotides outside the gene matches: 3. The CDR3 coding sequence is TGCGCCAGCAGCCAAGAGAAGGGACTAGCGGGCAATGAGCAGTTCTTC. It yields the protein CASSQEKGLAGNEQFF.

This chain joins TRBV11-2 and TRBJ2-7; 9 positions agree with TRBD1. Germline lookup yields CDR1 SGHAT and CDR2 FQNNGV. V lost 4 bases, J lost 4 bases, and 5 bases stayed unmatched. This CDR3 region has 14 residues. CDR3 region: CASSWQTGGYEQYF. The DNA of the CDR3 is TGTGCCAGCAGCTGGCAGACAGGGGGGTACGAGCAGTACTTC. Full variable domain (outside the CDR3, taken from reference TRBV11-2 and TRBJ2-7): EAGVAQSPRYKIIEKRQSVAFWCNPISGHATLYWYQQILGQGPKLLIQFQNNGVVDDSQLPKDRFSAERLKGVDSTLKIQPAKLEDSAVYLCASSWQTGGYEQYFGPGTRLTVT.

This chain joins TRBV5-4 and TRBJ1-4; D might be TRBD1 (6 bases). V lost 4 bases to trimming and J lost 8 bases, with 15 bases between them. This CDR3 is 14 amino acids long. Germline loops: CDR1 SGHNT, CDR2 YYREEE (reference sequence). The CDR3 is CASSLGGGREKLFF. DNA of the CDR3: TGTGCCAGCAGCCTCGGGGGGGGGCGAGAAAAACTGTTTTTT.

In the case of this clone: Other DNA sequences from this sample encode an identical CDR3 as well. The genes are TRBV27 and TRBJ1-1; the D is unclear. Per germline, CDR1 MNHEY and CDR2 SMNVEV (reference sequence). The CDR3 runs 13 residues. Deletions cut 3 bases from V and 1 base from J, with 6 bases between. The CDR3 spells CASSLGRNTEAFF. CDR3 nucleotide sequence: TGTGCCAGCAGTTTGGGGAGGAACACTGAAGCTTTCTTT.

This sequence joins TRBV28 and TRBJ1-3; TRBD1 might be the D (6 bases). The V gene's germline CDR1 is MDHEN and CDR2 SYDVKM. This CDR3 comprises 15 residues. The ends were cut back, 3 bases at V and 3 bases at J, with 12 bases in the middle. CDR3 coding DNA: TGTGCCAGCAGTTTTGGGCAGGGGCTTGGAAACACCATATATTTT. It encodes CASSFGQGLGNTIYF.

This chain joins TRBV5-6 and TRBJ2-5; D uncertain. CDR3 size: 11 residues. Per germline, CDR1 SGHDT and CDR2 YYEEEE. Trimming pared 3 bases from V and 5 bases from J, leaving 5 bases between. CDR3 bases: TGTGCCAGCAGCTCCTACGAGACCCAGTACTTC. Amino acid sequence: CASSSYETQYF. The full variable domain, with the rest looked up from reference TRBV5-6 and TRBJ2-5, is DAGVTQSPTHLIKTRGQQVTLRCSPKSGHDTVSWYQQALGQGPQFIFQYYEEEERQRGNFPDRFSGHQFPNYSSELNVNALLLGDSALYLCASSSYETQYFGPGTRLLVL.

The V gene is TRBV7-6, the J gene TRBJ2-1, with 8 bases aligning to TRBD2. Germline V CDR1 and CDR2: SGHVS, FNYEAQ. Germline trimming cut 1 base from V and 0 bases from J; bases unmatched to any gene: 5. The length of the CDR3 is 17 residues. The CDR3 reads CASSLDGSGTSYNEQFF. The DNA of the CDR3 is TGTGCCAGCAGCTTAGATGGTAGCGGGACCTCCTACAATGAGCAGTTCTTC.